This entry lists 15 T cell receptor beta chains sequenced from one sample in a study of T-cell reconstitution after alpha-beta-depleted transplantation in children (dated by TCRdb to 2016 to 2018). Per the publication, the treatment or condition label means: allogeneic hematopoietic cell transplantation with graft depleted of TCRalphabeta T cells and CD19 B cells. Libraries were prepared through PCR. TCRdb shows the sequencer as Illumina HiSeq 2500. Molecular barcoding was employed in the preparation of TCR libraries, with unique molecular identifiers being used to normalize TCRbeta repertoire quantification. TCRdb's own reprocessing of the public reads used fastp at Q25 and MiXCR and kept productive beta chains. Under each unique CDR3 protein, matching rows form one entry showing the most common genes and DNA. Counted in this sample were about a million distinct CDR3 sequences; roughly 29% of them appeared once. Clones ranked in the top ten supply around 30% of the sample.

The sample in question was PBMCs, mostly from graft donor cells, obtained 360 days after TCRalphabeta/CD19-depleted stem cell transplant. The receptors were gathered from a boy under two years old who had a stem cell transplant for SCID, so the T cells may come from the graft donor.

The chain combines TRBV9 with TRBJ2-3; the D gene is possibly TRBD2 (6 bases). CDR3 size: 15 residues. Germline values: CDR1 SGDLS, CDR2 YYNGEE. Trimming stripped 4 bases from V and 5 bases from J, with 17 bases between. CDR3 DNA: TGTGCCAGCAGCTCGGGCCTCGGGGGTAGAGATACGCAGTATTTT. Its translation is CASSSGLGGRDTQYF.

The V call is TRBV7-9, the J call TRBJ1-1, with D possibly being TRBD1 (6 bases). CDR3 length: 16 residues. Trimming pared 1 base from V and 1 base from J, leaving 13 bases between. Germline loops: CDR1 SEHNR, CDR2 FQNEAQ (reference sequence). The CDR3, as DNA: TGTGCCAGCAGCTTAGGAGGGGGGACCTCGAACACTGAAGCTTTCTTT. It is translated as CASSLGGGTSNTEAFF.

Comments on this clonotype: A much larger clone differs from this one at a single base, so this may be a read error. This chain links TRBV12-3 or TRBV12-4 with TRBJ2-5; a possible D gene is TRBD1 (6 bases). The V end was cut by 8 bases, the J end by 3 bases, with 7 bases between. This CDR3 is built from 11 residues. The CDR3 protein is CASRQEETQYF. The CDR3 bases are TGTGCCAGCCGACAGGAAGAGACCCAGTACTTC.

This clonotype was observed a handful of times. J is TRBJ2-3 and V is TRBV2; D gene ambiguous. CDR1 is SNHLY and CDR2 is FYNNEI in the germline V gene. This CDR3 is 14 amino acids long. V was cut by 7 bases and J by 0 bases, with 11 bases left in between. CDR3 sequence: CASKLVSSTDTQYF. CDR3 sequence (DNA): TGTGCCAGCAAGCTGGTCTCTAGCACAGATACGCAGTATTTT.

The CDR3 sequence: CASSIGAPVNEQFF. The CDR3 coding sequence is TGTGCCAGTAGTATAGGGGCCCCTGTCAATGAGCAGTTCTTC. V usage is TRBV19 and J usage is TRBJ2-1, with D hard to call. V lost 1 base and J lost 6, with 10 bases in between. Germline V gene lookup returns CDR1 LNHDA and CDR2 SQIVND (reference sequence). This CDR3 contains 14 residues.

This chain connects TRBV11-2 to TRBJ2-5; D tentatively fits TRBD1 or TRBD2 (5 bases each). CDR3 size: 13 residues. Germline CDR1 is SGHAT and CDR2 is FQNNGV. Trimming left V 4 bases short and J 0 bases short, with 6 bases between. CDR3 sequence reads: CASSWDHQETQYF. The CDR3 nucleotides read TGTGCCAGCAGCTGGGACCACCAAGAGACCCAGTACTTC. The full variable domain, rest sourced from reference TRBV11-2 and TRBJ2-5, is EAGVAQSPRYKIIEKRQSVAFWCNPISGHATLYWYQQILGQGPKLLIQFQNNGVVDDSQLPKDRFSAERLKGVDSTLKIQPAKLEDSAVYLCASSWDHQETQYFGPGTRLLVL.

The chain recombines TRBV29-1 with TRBJ2-7; D is perhaps TRBD1 or TRBD2 (5 bases each). Germline assignment: CDR1 SQVTM and CDR2 ANQGSEA. Trimming pared 4 bases from V and 2 bases from J, leaving 18 bases between. This CDR3 is 15 amino acids long. The DNA of the CDR3 is TGCAGCGTTGTCAGAGGGATGGGACGGGCCTACGAGCAGTACTTC. Protein: CSVVRGMGRAYEQYF.

The chain carries TRBV20-1 and TRBJ1-6, with 10 bases fitting TRBD1. The V segment lost 5 bases and the J segment 6 bases; nucleotides outside the gene matches: 7. CDR3 size: 15 residues. Germline V gene data show CDR1 as DFQATT and CDR2 as SNEGSKA (reference sequence). In DNA form, the CDR3 reads TGCAGTGCTCTTCCAAGGGACAGGGGTAATTCACCCCTCCACTTT. As protein: CSALPRDRGNSPLHF.

This clonotype was found a few times. J is TRBJ2-1 and V is TRBV27; the match to TRBD1 covers 9 bases. The CDR3 length is 13 residues. Trimming cost V 6 bases and J 12 bases; bases outside gene matches: 9. Germline values: CDR1 MNHEY, CDR2 SMNVEV (reference sequence). DNA of the CDR3: TGTGCCAGCAGGACCGGGACAGGGTATGGGCAGTTCTTC. This translates into CASRTGTGYGQFF.

The chain recombines TRBV7-2 with TRBJ2-4; D ambiguous. The CDR3 sequence is 15 residues long. From germline, CDR1 is SGHTA and CDR2 FQGNSA. The V and J ends lost 5 bases and 0 bases respectively, with 11 bases between them. The CDR3 DNA reads TGTGCCAGCAGCCCTCAAGACCTAGCCAAAAACATTCAGTACTTC. Amino acids: CASSPQDLAKNIQYF.

The rearrangement joins TRBV6-5 to TRBJ1-2, with 8 bases lining up with TRBD1. The CDR3 sequence is 14 residues long. Germline assignment: CDR1 MNHEY and CDR2 SVGAGI. With V trimmed by 3 bases and J by 8 bases, 8 bases remained unmatched. The CDR3 region has the DNA TGTGCCAGCAGTTATATAACAGGGGGGGAAGGCTACACCTTC. This codes for CASSYITGGEGYTF.

The chain employs TRBV4-3 and TRBJ2-1; 7 nucleotides agree with TRBD1. Germline V gives CDR1 LGHNA, CDR2 YSLEER. This CDR3 has 16 residues. The V segment lost 0 bases and the J segment 2 bases; nucleotides outside the gene matches: 4. The CDR3 DNA reads as TGCGCCAGCAGCCAAGATCGACAGGGAACCTACAATGAGCAGTTCTTC. Its translation: CASSQDRQGTYNEQFF.

The gene calls are TRBV4-1 and TRBJ2-3, with a possible D match to TRBD2 (5 bases). V lost 0 bases, J lost 4 bases, and 11 bases lay in between. CDR3 length equals 15 residues. Germline V gene data show CDR1 as MGHRA and CDR2 as YSYEKL. This chain's CDR3 is CASSQDPLAADTQYF. In nucleotides, the CDR3 is TGCGCCAGCAGCCAAGACCCTCTAGCTGCAGATACGCAGTATTTT.

This clonotype was counted only a few times. The chain recombines TRBV5-5 with TRBJ2-1; D uncertain. CDR3 length: 15 amino acids. The germline gives CDR1 SGHKS, CDR2 YYEKEE (reference sequence). Trimming cost V 3 bases and J 0 bases, with 10 bases left between them. In DNA form, the CDR3 reads TGTGCCAGCAGCTCACACGGTAACTCCTACAATGAGCAGTTCTTC. Its protein is CASSSHGNSYNEQFF.

About this clonotype itself: Possible read error: a much larger clone is one base away. The chain uses TRBV24-1 and TRBJ2-1, with unresolved D. The CDR3 spans 13 residues. Germline-derived CDR1 and CDR2 are KGHDR and SFDVKD. This CDR3 is CGTQRPESGEQFF. The CDR3 nucleotides read TGTGGCACCCAAAGGCCGGAGTCGGGTGAGCAGTTCTTC.